These 21 T cell receptor beta chains share one sample of origin, sequenced in a study of T-cell memory formation after mild COVID-19. TCRdb fed the 5' RACE reads into MiXCR, producing one record per CDR3 protein. Among 300,000 to 350,000 distinct CDR3 sequences listed, approximately 15% were seen once. Sequencing input: PBMCs or a T cell subset sorted from them (not recorded which). These receptors came from a man younger than 35 who had mild COVID-19 (a few samples of this study predate the infection). Cell type and time point are not known.

This clonotype was seen only a few times. The V and J genes are TRBV19 and TRBJ2-5, with D maybe TRBD2 (6 bases). Deletions cut 6 bases from V and 2 bases from J, with 16 bases between. This CDR3 contains 15 residues. CDR1 is LNHDA, CDR2 SQIVND, per germline (reference sequence). The CDR3 spells CASSARGSSQETQYF. The DNA for the CDR3 is TGTGCCAGTAGCGCCCGGGGGAGCTCACAAGAGACCCAGTACTTC. The whole variable domain, filled in from reference TRBV19 and TRBJ2-5, reads DGGITQSPKYLFRKEGQNVTLSCEQNLNHDAMYWYRQDPGQGLRLIYYSQIVNDFQKGDIAEGYSVSREKKESFPLTVTSAQKNPTAFYLCASSARGSSQETQYFGPGTRLLVL.

This clonotype showed up just a few times. The chain has TRBV11-2 and TRBJ2-1; no clear D gene. This CDR3 contains 14 residues. Germline values: CDR1 SGHAT, CDR2 FQNNGV. The V gene lost 3 bases and the J gene lost 8 bases, with 14 bases spanning the gap. The CDR3: CASSFHLSADEQFF. In DNA form, the CDR3 reads TGTGCCAGCAGCTTTCACTTATCTGCCGATGAGCAGTTCTTC.

The gene calls are TRBV4-3 and TRBJ2-7, with D unclear. Trimming took off 4 bases at V and 2 bases at J, with 15 bases between the two ends. The CDR3 totals 15 residues. Germline assignment: CDR1 LGHNA and CDR2 YSLEER. The CDR3 bases are TGCGCCAGCAGCCTATTACACAGCTTAGCCTACGAGCAGTACGTC. Its translation is CASSLLHSLAYEQYV.

In this sample, this clonotype turned up many times. This chain connects TRBV29-1 to TRBJ1-1; D ambiguous. The CDR3 is 11 residues long. The germline gives CDR1 SQVTM, CDR2 ANQGSEA. The V end was cut by 4 bases, the J end by 3 bases, with 6 bases between. In DNA, the CDR3 is TGCAGCGTTGGCGGGTACACTGAAGCTTTCTTT. Translating gives CSVGGYTEAFF.

The V and J genes are TRBV7-9 and TRBJ2-1, with a tentative D call TRBD2 (7 bases). Looked up from germline, CDR1 is SEHNR and CDR2 is FQNEAQ (reference sequence). Trimming left V 3 bases short and J 7 bases short, with 16 bases between. The CDR3 spans 15 residues. CDR3 residues: CASSFSGGQRNEQFF. The CDR3 bases are TGTGCCAGCAGCTTTTCGGGGGGCCAGAGGAATGAGCAGTTCTTC.

The V and J genes are TRBV5-6 and TRBJ1-6; no definite D call. Germline loops: CDR1 SGHDT, CDR2 YYEEEE. Trimming shortened V by 1 base and J by 6 bases, and 11 bases separated the two germline ends. The CDR3 extends over 15 amino acids. The CDR3 region is CASSLWRWGNSPLHF. In DNA form, the CDR3 reads TGTGCCAGCAGCTTGTGGCGTTGGGGTAATTCACCCCTCCACTTT.

The sample holds a few counts of this clonotype. This chain joins TRBV6-2 or TRBV6-3 and TRBJ2-3; D gene uncertain. The CDR3 covers 8 residues. V was pared by 11 bases and J by 6 bases, with 3 bases between. Per germline, CDR1 MNHEY and CDR2 SVGEGT. This CDR3 is CAGDTQYF. The CDR3 region has the DNA TGTGCCGGGGATACGCAGTATTTT.

This clonotype was observed a handful of times. This chain joins TRBV7-6 and TRBJ2-4, with 8 nucleotides matching TRBD2. From germline, CDR1 is SGHVS and CDR2 FNYEAQ. V dropped 1 base and J dropped 6; count of bases not matched to a gene: 11. CDR3 length: 17 residues. This chain's CDR3 is CASSLVASPREGNIQYF. CDR3 DNA sequence: TGTGCCAGCAGCTTAGTCGCCAGCCCTCGGGAGGGAAACATTCAGTACTTC.

This clonotype came up a few times. The chain has TRBV2 and TRBJ2-1; weak D call: TRBD2 (5 bases). The CDR3 covers 14 residues. The germline V gene has CDR1 SNHLY and CDR2 FYNNEI. V was pared by 6 bases and J by 10 bases, with 19 bases between. CDR3 residues: CASSHGVEPGEQFF. The DNA of the CDR3 is TGTGCCAGCAGCCACGGGGTTGAACCGGGCGAGCAGTTCTTC.

In this sample, this clonotype turned up a few times. The CDR3 DNA reads as TGCGCCAGCAGCGTCAGGGGAACCGAGACCCAGTACTTC. Encoded protein: CASSVRGTETQYF. This chain joins TRBV5-1 and TRBJ2-5; D possibly corresponds to TRBD1 (6 bases). V was pared by 4 bases and J by 5 bases, with 12 bases between. The length of the CDR3 is 13 residues. Germline CDR1 is SGHRS and CDR2 is YFSETQ. The variable domain in full, completed from reference TRBV5-1 and TRBJ2-5, reads KAGVTQTPRYLIKTRGQQVTLSCSPISGHRSVSWYQQTPGQGLQFLFEYFSETQRNKGNFPGRFSGRQFSNSRSEMNVSTLELGDSALYLCASSVRGTETQYFGPGTRLLVL.

The rearrangement joins TRBV28 to TRBJ1-4; D not resolved. Per germline, CDR1 MDHEN and CDR2 SYDVKM. The CDR3 is 13 amino acids. Deletions cut 10 bases from V and 0 bases from J, with 9 bases between. The CDR3 DNA reads as TGTGCCACTCGGGGAACAACTAATGAAAAACTGTTTTTT. Its translation: CATRGTTNEKLFF.

This clonotype has just a few counts. This chain links TRBV7-2 with TRBJ1-4, with D possibly being TRBD1 (6 bases). CDR1 SGHTA and CDR2 FQGNSA come from the germline V gene. There are 13 residues in the CDR3. Trimming pared 1 base from V and 8 bases from J, leaving 8 bases between. The chain's CDR3 is CASSLVRGEKLFF. The CDR3 nucleotides are TGTGCCAGCAGCTTAGTCAGGGGAGAAAAACTGTTTTTT. The full variable domain, in which reference TRBV7-2 and TRBJ1-4 provide the parts outside the CDR3, is GAGVSQSPSNKVTEKGKDVELRCDPISGHTALYWYRQSLGQGLEFLIYFQGNSAPDKSGLPSDRFSAERTGGSVSTLTIQRTQQEDSAVYLCASSLVRGEKLFFGSGTQLSVL.

This clonotype was recorded many times. The chain has TRBV11-1 and TRBJ2-1, with a possible D match to TRBD1 (6 bases). Germline loops: CDR1 SGHAT, CDR2 FQDESV (reference sequence). CDR3 length: 14 amino acids. The V gene lost 3 bases and the J gene lost 5 bases, with 11 bases spanning the gap. CDR3 coding DNA: TGTGCCAGCAGCTTCGCGCACAGGGACAATGAGCAGTTCTTC. This encodes CASSFAHRDNEQFF.

There are a few counts of this clonotype. V gene TRBV20-1 combines with J gene TRBJ2-3; D is uncertain. The germline V and J ends were trimmed by 3 bases and 4 bases, with 2 bases remaining between them. The CDR3 totals 10 residues. Germline CDR1 DFQATT, CDR2 SNEGSKA (reference sequence). The CDR3 spells CSASSDTQYF. CDR3 DNA sequence: TGCAGTGCTAGTTCAGATACGCAGTATTTT.

This sequence joins TRBV4-1 and TRBJ2-3; no clear D. CDR3 length: 13 amino acids. Germline CDR1 reads MGHRA; CDR2 reads YSYEKL. Trimming stripped 0 bases from V and 4 bases from J, with 5 bases between. CDR3 protein: CASSQEAPDTQYF. Written as DNA, the CDR3 is TGCGCCAGCAGCCAAGAGGCCCCAGATACGCAGTATTTT.

This clonotype has more than one count but fewer than ten. The CDR3, as DNA: TGTGCCAGCAGTGTCGGGGGGCCCTTTCTCAATGAGCAGTTCTTC. Protein sequence: CASSVGGPFLNEQFF. The chain joins TRBV27 to TRBJ2-1; D possibly corresponds to TRBD2 (7 bases). The CDR3 extends over 15 amino acids. Trimming cost V 5 bases and J 6 bases, with 17 bases left between them. Germline V gives CDR1 MNHEY, CDR2 SMNVEV (reference sequence).

This clonotype showed up many times. The V call is TRBV7-2, the J call TRBJ2-5, with a possible D match to TRBD2 (5 bases). CDR3 length: 13 amino acids. Germline-derived CDR1 and CDR2 are SGHTA and FQGNSA. With 3 bases removed from V and 8 bases from J, the gap between germline ends came to 13 bases. CDR3 loop: CASSLSRERTQYF. The CDR3 bases are TGTGCCAGCAGCTTGAGTAGGGAGAGAACCCAGTACTTC.

The chain employs TRBV6-5 and TRBJ2-1; the D gene is possibly TRBD2 (6 bases). CDR1 is MNHEY and CDR2 is SVGAGI in the germline V gene. The ends were cut back, 2 bases at V and 3 bases at J, with 8 bases in the middle. The CDR3 length is 14 residues. This chain's CDR3 is CASSYMGLYNEQFF. CDR3 DNA sequence: TGTGCCAGCAGTTACATGGGACTCTACAATGAGCAGTTCTTC.

The chain uses TRBV10-3 and TRBJ2-7; either TRBD1 or TRBD2 may supply D (5 bases each). CDR3 length equals 14 residues. Trimming took 7 bases from V and 6 from J, leaving 19 bases between them. Germline lookup yields CDR1 ENHRY and CDR2 SYGVKD. The CDR3 DNA reads TGTGCCATCAAAAGGGCAGGGACCCTACTCGAGCAGTACTTC. It encodes CAIKRAGTLLEQYF.

V usage is TRBV19 and J usage is TRBJ1-1; D is possibly TRBD1 (5 bases). CDR3 length: 16 residues. Germline V gene lookup returns CDR1 LNHDA and CDR2 SQIVND (reference sequence). Deletions cut 0 bases from V and 2 bases from J, with 13 bases between. CDR3 protein: CASSIDSGTVNTEAFF. The CDR3 nucleotides read TGTGCCAGTAGTATAGACTCCGGGACGGTCAACACTGAAGCTTTCTTT. Full variable domain (rest looked up from reference TRBV19 and TRBJ1-1): DGGITQSPKYLFRKEGQNVTLSCEQNLNHDAMYWYRQDPGQGLRLIYYSQIVNDFQKGDIAEGYSVSREKKESFPLTVTSAQKNPTAFYLCASSIDSGTVNTEAFFGQGTRLTVV.

This clonotype was observed a single time. The genes are TRBV6-5 and TRBJ2-7, with a tentative D call TRBD2 (7 bases). Germline CDR1 and CDR2: MNHEY and SVGAGI. Trimming cost V 6 bases and J 2 bases, with 11 bases left between them. This CDR3 spans 13 amino acids. The CDR3 coding sequence is TGTGCCAGCAGGCTCGGGGGGCCCTACGAGCAGTACTTC. This encodes CASRLGGPYEQYF.